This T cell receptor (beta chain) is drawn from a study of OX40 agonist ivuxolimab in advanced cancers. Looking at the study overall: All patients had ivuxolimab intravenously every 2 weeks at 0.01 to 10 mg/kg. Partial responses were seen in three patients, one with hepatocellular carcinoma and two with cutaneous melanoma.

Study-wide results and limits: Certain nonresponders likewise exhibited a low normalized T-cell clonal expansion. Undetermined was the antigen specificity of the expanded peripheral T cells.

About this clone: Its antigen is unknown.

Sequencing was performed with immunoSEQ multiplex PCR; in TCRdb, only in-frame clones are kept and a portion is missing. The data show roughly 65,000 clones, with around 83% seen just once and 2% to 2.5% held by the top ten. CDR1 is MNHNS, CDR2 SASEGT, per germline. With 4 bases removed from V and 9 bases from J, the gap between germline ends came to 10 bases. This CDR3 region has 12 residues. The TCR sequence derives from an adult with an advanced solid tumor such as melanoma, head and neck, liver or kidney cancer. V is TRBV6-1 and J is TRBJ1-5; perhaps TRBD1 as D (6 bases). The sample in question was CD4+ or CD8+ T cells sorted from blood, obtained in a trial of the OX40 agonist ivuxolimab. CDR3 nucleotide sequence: TGTGCCAGCAGTGGGCTAGGGGGGCCCCAGCATTTT. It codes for CASSGLGGPQHF.